Each of the 28 T cell receptor beta chains below was sequenced from the same sample in a study of regulatory T cells in long-lasting Graves disease. Indicated time point: newly diagnosed GD, antithyroid drugs for less than 3 months. Scientists built the TCR library using RNA that was extracted from PBMCs. iRepertoire HTBI primers and Arm-PCR of CDR3 regions built TCR beta libraries. Via MiXCR, TCRdb re-called the multiplex PCR reads, giving one row per CDR3 protein. The table shows about 540,000 distinct CDR3 sequences, with roughly 13% occurring only once. These data also featured in a second study, about T cells in Graves' hyperthyroidism and ophthalmopathy.

The input for sequencing was peripheral blood mononuclear cells (PBMCs), taken at new diagnosis, from a patient treated with antithyroid drugs. The receptor set was obtained from a young man with Graves disease.

This clonotype has at least ten counts. The rearrangement joins TRBV12-3 or TRBV12-4 to TRBJ1-1; D not resolved. CDR3 length: 16 residues. The V end was cut by 4 bases, the J end by 5 bases, with 20 bases between. The CDR3 loop reads CASSSLRKGSGTEAFF. The CDR3 DNA reads as TGTGCCAGCAGTTCGCTAAGAAAGGGTTCGGGGACTGAAGCTTTCTTT.

V gene TRBV7-9 combines with J gene TRBJ2-7; D is undetermined. The CDR3 consists of 13 residues. Trimming removed 2 bases from V and 2 bases from J, with 7 bases in between. From germline, CDR1 is SEHNR and CDR2 FQNEAQ (reference sequence). CDR3 protein: CASSLLSTYEQYF. DNA of the CDR3: TGTGCCAGCAGCTTATTAAGTACCTACGAGCAGTACTTC.

This clonotype came up many times. This chain uses TRBV12-3 or TRBV12-4 with TRBJ2-7, with TRBD1 matching 11 bases. The CDR3 extends over 13 amino acids. J gave up 7 bases and V 5 bases, and 4 bases lay outside the gene matches. The CDR3 is CASSGQGAEEQYF. CDR3 nucleotide sequence: TGTGCCAGCAGTGGACAGGGGGCGGAGGAGCAGTACTTC.

This clonotype appeared many times. This chain joins TRBV12-3 or TRBV12-4 and TRBJ2-1; TRBD1 matches 7 bases. Trimming cost V 3 bases and J 3 bases; bases outside gene matches: 8. The CDR3 loop spans 16 amino acids. CDR3: CASSFGGRGIYNEQFF. In nucleotides, the CDR3 is TGTGCCAGCAGTTTTGGCGGCAGGGGGATCTACAATGAGCAGTTCTTC.

The sample holds many counts of this clonotype. V usage is TRBV28 and J usage is TRBJ2-1; D is uncertain. Per the germline V gene, CDR1 is MDHEN and CDR2 is SYDVKM. Trimming removed 6 bases from V and 8 bases from J, with 11 bases in between. The length of the CDR3 is 12 residues. The CDR3 reads CASSPSMDEQFF. CDR3 coding DNA: TGTGCCAGCAGCCCTAGTATGGATGAGCAGTTCTTC.

This clonotype was recorded a few times. Written as DNA, the CDR3 is TGCGCCAGCAGCTTGGGTGGCAGTCGCCAAGAGACCCAGTACTTC. Its translation is CASSLGGSRQETQYF. The rearrangement joins TRBV5-1 to TRBJ2-5; D not certain. This CDR3 contains 15 residues. The germline V gene has CDR1 SGHRS and CDR2 YFSETQ. Between the trimmed V and J ends, which lost 0 bases and 1 base, there was a span of 10 bases.

This chain joins TRBV2 and TRBJ2-6, with D unclear. V dropped 6 bases and J dropped 0 bases, with 12 bases sitting between them. CDR1 and CDR2 (germline): SNHLY, FYNNEI. The CDR3 loop spans 16 amino acids. The CDR3 DNA follows: TGTGCCAGCAGCTTGACCCCTCCCTCTGGGGCCAACGTCCTGACTTTC. It codes for CASSLTPPSGANVLTF. Full variable domain (outside the CDR3, taken from reference TRBV2 and TRBJ2-6): EPEVTQTPSHQVTQMGQEVILRCVPISNHLYFYWYRQILGQKVEFLVSFYNNEISEKSEIFDDQFSVERPDGSNFTLKIRSTKLEDSAMYFCASSLTPPSGANVLTFGAGSRLTVL.

At least ten counts were recorded for this clonotype. V and J are TRBV2 and TRBJ2-4; perhaps D is TRBD1 or TRBD2 (5 bases each). The length of the CDR3 is 15 residues. Trimming left V 9 bases short and J 3 bases short, with 18 bases between. Germline V lookup: CDR1 SNHLY, CDR2 FYNNEI. CDR3 bases: TGTGCCAGTTCCCCGTCGAGGGGCGTCAAAAACATTCAGTACTTC. Protein product: CASSPSRGVKNIQYF.

This clonotype came up a few times. The CDR3 DNA is TGCGCCAGCAGCTTGGGGAGCACTAGCACAGATACGCAGTATTTT. It is translated as CASSLGSTSTDTQYF. The chain couples TRBV5-1 to TRBJ2-3; D is undetermined. The CDR3 is 15 amino acids. Germline V CDR1 and CDR2: SGHRS, YFSETQ. Trimming removed 0 bases at V and 0 bases at J, with 8 bases between.

In its sample, this clonotype was seen a few times. The chain couples TRBV7-6 to TRBJ2-7; TRBD1 matches at 9 bases. This CDR3 is built from 18 residues. Germline V gene data show CDR1 as SGHVS and CDR2 as FNYEAQ. Trimming removed 5 bases from V and 0 bases from J; junction bases left unmatched: 14. CDR3 sequence (DNA): TGTGCCAGCAGCCCCTATCCTTCGGGACAGGGTTACTCCTACGAGCAGTACTTC. This translates into CASSPYPSGQGYSYEQYF.

This clonotype was seen a handful of times. This rearrangement joins TRBV18 to TRBJ1-2; 8 nucleotides match TRBD1. The J segment lost 5 bases and the V segment lost 3 bases, leaving 11 bases of the junction unmatched. Per the germline V gene, CDR1 is KGHSH and CDR2 is LQKENI. The CDR3 contains 16 residues. CDR3 bases: TGTGCCAGCTCACCTACTCAGGGGGCCGTATGGTATGGCTACACCTTC. Residues: CASSPTQGAVWYGYTF.

Ten or more counts support this clonotype. The gene calls are TRBV4-2 and TRBJ2-7; 14 positions match TRBD2. In germline, CDR1 is LGHNA, CDR2 YNFKEQ. J gave up 4 bases and V 0 bases, and 2 bases lay outside the gene matches. This CDR3 contains 16 residues. Here the CDR3 reads CASSQETSGRVYEQYF. Here the CDR3 DNA reads TGTGCCAGCAGCCAAGAGACTAGCGGGAGGGTGTACGAGCAGTACTTC.

At least ten counts were recorded for this clonotype. CDR3: CASKTTSSYNEQFF. The CDR3 DNA reads as TGTGCCAGCAAGACCACCAGCTCCTACAATGAGCAGTTCTTC. This chain links TRBV6-2 or TRBV6-3 with TRBJ2-1; no definite D call. The CDR3 runs to 14 residues. V lost 7 bases and J lost 0, with 10 bases in between. The germline CDR1 and CDR2 sequences are MNHEY and SVGEGT.

This clonotype has at least ten counts. CDR3 residues: CATSGGGEPQETQYF. The CDR3 DNA is TGTGCCACCAGCGGGGGGGGGGAACCCCAAGAGACCCAGTACTTC. This chain uses TRBV24-1 with TRBJ2-5, with 8 nucleotides matching TRBD2. This CDR3 is built from 15 residues. The ends lost 7 bases at V and 1 base at J; junction bases unmatched: 7. Germline CDR1 KGHDR, CDR2 SFDVKD.

The CDR3 region has the DNA TGTGCCTGGAGAGACACAGGGTATCGCCCTGGAAACACCATATATTTT. It encodes CAWRDTGYRPGNTIYF. This chain joins TRBV30 and TRBJ1-3; tentatively, D is TRBD1 (6 bases). The length of the CDR3 is 16 residues. Germline V gene sequence: CDR1 GTSNPN, CDR2 SVGIG (reference sequence). The ends were cut back, 3 bases at V and 2 bases at J, with 17 bases in the middle. Combining the CDR3 with reference TRBV30 and TRBJ1-3 gives the whole variable domain SQTIHQWPATLVQPVGSPLSLECTVEGTSNPNLYWYRQAAGRGLQLLFYSVGIGQISSEVPQNLSASRPQDRQFILSSKKLLLSDSGFYLCAWRDTGYRPGNTIYFGEGSWLTVV.

The rearrangement links TRBV20-1 to TRBJ2-2; 9 bases match TRBD1. In germline, CDR1 is DFQATT, CDR2 SNEGSKA (reference sequence). V dropped 0 bases and J dropped 5; count of bases not matched to a gene: 4. The CDR3 has 15 residues. CDR3 loop: CSARDPGQGTGELFF. The CDR3 DNA follows: TGCAGTGCTAGAGATCCGGGACAGGGAACCGGGGAGCTGTTTTTT.

About this clonotype itself: A much larger clone sits a single nucleotide away, making a read error possible. The gene calls are TRBV2 and TRBJ2-4; 7 nucleotides match TRBD2. CDR1 SNHLY and CDR2 FYNNEI come from the germline V gene. Trimming took 8 bases from V and 8 from J; bases not matched to a gene: 12. The CDR3 is made up of 14 amino acids. CDR3 loop: CASGSGGGSDIQYF. As DNA, the CDR3 is TGTGCCAGCGGCTCGGGTGGCGGGAGTGACATTCAGTACTTC.

The CDR3 sequence: CASSLALGGRDLYNEQFF. CDR3 nucleotides: TGTGCCAGCAGCTTAGCGCTTGGCGGGAGGGACCTATACAATGAGCAGTTCTTC. V gene TRBV7-9 combines with J gene TRBJ2-1; 9 bases map to TRBD2. V dropped 0 bases and J dropped 4; count of bases not matched to a gene: 10. CDR1 SEHNR and CDR2 FQNEAQ come from the germline V gene (reference sequence). CDR3 length: 18 residues.

The chain joins TRBV11-2 to TRBJ2-2; TRBD2 aligns across 8 bases. With 6 bases clipped from V and 1 base from J, the junction kept 4 bases outside the gene matches. The CDR3 has 15 residues. Germline-derived CDR1 and CDR2 are SGHAT and FQNNGV. The CDR3 DNA follows: TGTGCCAGCAGGCCTCTAGCGGGGAACACCGGGGAGCTGTTTTTT. It is translated as CASRPLAGNTGELFF.

There are many counts of this clonotype. The chain has TRBV29-1 and TRBJ2-7; 13 nucleotides line up with TRBD2. The CDR3 is made up of 13 amino acids. CDR1 is SQVTM, CDR2 ANQGSEA, per germline. The trim removed 6 bases at V and 5 bases at J, leaving 4 bases unmatched. CDR3 residues: CSVAGLAGDEQYF. CDR3 nucleotides: TGCAGCGTGGCCGGACTAGCGGGAGACGAGCAGTACTTC.

The chain joins TRBV20-1 to TRBJ2-1; D ambiguous. V lost 2 bases to trimming and J lost 1 base, with 12 bases between them. The germline gives CDR1 DFQATT, CDR2 SNEGSKA (reference sequence). The CDR3 totals 15 residues. The CDR3 DNA sequence: TGCAGTGCTAGACCTAATAGAGTGTCCTACAATGAGCAGTTCTTC. Its protein is CSARPNRVSYNEQFF.

The table lists this clonotype with many counts. The V call is TRBV20-1, the J call TRBJ2-1, with TRBD2 matching 10 bases. Germline V gene data show CDR1 as DFQATT and CDR2 as SNEGSKA (reference sequence). The ends lost 3 bases at V and 6 bases at J; junction bases unmatched: 5. The CDR3 runs 14 residues. Here the CDR3 reads CSASESSGSNEQFF. In nucleotides, the CDR3 is TGCAGTGCTAGTGAGTCTAGCGGGAGCAATGAGCAGTTCTTC.

On this clonotype itself: Its ends do not fully match the called genes, so a read error is possible. This rearrangement joins TRBV10-1 to TRBJ2-2, with D tentatively TRBD1 or TRBD2 (6 bases each). The CDR3 has 17 amino acids. Per germline, CDR1 WNHNN and CDR2 SYGVQD (reference sequence). CDR3 sequence: CASSELGGYANAGELFF. CDR3 coding DNA: TGCGCCAGCAGTGAACTGGGGGGCTACGCGAACGCCGGGGAGCTGTTTTTT.

This clonotype was detected a few times. The V gene is TRBV28, the J gene TRBJ1-6; D uncertain. Trimming shortened V by 3 bases and J by 8 bases, and 8 bases separated the two germline ends. CDR1 is MDHEN, CDR2 SYDVKM, per germline. CDR3 length equals 13 residues. The CDR3 spells CASSFVKYSPLHF. The CDR3 coding sequence is TGTGCCAGCAGTTTCGTCAAGTATTCACCCCTCCACTTT.

This clonotype was observed at least ten times. The chain combines TRBV27 with TRBJ2-7; TRBD1 matches at 11 bases. V dropped 5 bases and J dropped 1; count of bases not matched to a gene: 4. The CDR3 is 15 residues long. Germline CDR1 is MNHEY and CDR2 is SMNVEV (reference sequence). The CDR3 sequence is CASSTDRGQSYEQYF. The DNA of the CDR3 is TGTGCCAGCAGTACGGACAGGGGGCAATCCTACGAGCAGTACTTC.

This clonotype was observed a few times. The chain employs TRBV20-1 and TRBJ1-2; the D is unclear. Trimming took 0 bases from V and 8 from J, leaving 16 bases between them. The germline V gene encodes CDR1 DFQATT and CDR2 SNEGSKA (reference sequence). The CDR3 has 14 amino acids. CDR3 in amino acids: CSARDRASSWGYTF. CDR3 in DNA: TGCAGTGCTAGAGATCGGGCCTCGTCGTGGGGCTACACCTTC.

The rearrangement links TRBV24-1 to TRBJ1-5; D call uncertain. The CDR3 totals 13 residues. V was trimmed by 6 bases and J by 7 bases, leaving 12 bases between them. The germline gives CDR1 KGHDR, CDR2 SFDVKD. The CDR3 reads CATSQFRGQPQHF. CDR3 nucleotide sequence: TGTGCCACCAGTCAGTTTCGCGGCCAGCCCCAGCATTTT.

V usage is TRBV4-1 and J usage is TRBJ2-7, with 7 bases matching TRBD1. V lost 4 bases, J lost 0 bases, and 9 bases stayed unmatched. This CDR3 contains 16 residues. The germline V gene encodes CDR1 MGHRA and CDR2 YSYEKL. This CDR3 is CASSRTSGQNSYEQYF. As DNA, the CDR3 is TGCGCCAGCAGCCGGACCTCGGGACAGAACTCCTACGAGCAGTACTTC.